This T cell receptor (beta chain) was profiled in a study of blood T cell repertoires in COVID-19. Study at large: Some COVID-19 samples were acute and others convalescent; all came from the United States, Italy and Spain. T cells, B-cell-depleted T cells, or PBMCs supplied cDNA or gDNA.

V lost 4 bases and J lost 6; bases outside the gene matches: 5. This CDR3 is built from 15 residues. Germline CDR1 SGHNT, CDR2 YENEEA. As processed by the authors: Estimates of nucleated cell counts were drawn from the amplification of reference gene primers. The protocol was immunoSEQ multiplex PCR, while the TCRdb copy is restricted to in-frame clones and leaves out a portion. The V and J calls and clone size are taken from that table; D and trimming were inferred from the DNA. The sample carries 150,000 or so clones, under 85% recorded once. The receptor was derived from a human donor in a cohort sampled during active COVID-19. Specimen: peripheral blood. This chain uses TRBV11-3 with TRBJ2-1, with TRBD2 matching over 11 bases. As DNA, the CDR3 is TGTGCCAGCAGCTCAGGGACTAGCGGATTCAATGAGCAGTTCTTC. Translation gives CASSSGTSGFNEQFF.